The source of this T cell receptor beta chain is a study of Ad26.COV2.S vaccination and SARS-CoV-2 variants. Whole-study context: The donor belonged to the COV1001 Ad26.COV2.S trial arm. Participants got Ad26.COV2.S intramuscularly, once or twice 56 days apart.

Notes on this clone: The antigen is not known.

The protocol was immunoSEQ multiplex PCR, while the TCRdb copy is restricted to in-frame clones and leaves out a portion. The sample has around 500,000 clones, nearly 90% seen once. V lost 3 bases, J lost 4 bases, and 13 bases lay in between. Germline V gene sequence: CDR1 LNHDA, CDR2 SQIVND (reference sequence). The CDR3 extends over 14 amino acids. Study-level points and caveats: TCR breadth and depth analyses may have underestimated total T cell responses.

Stated treatment: over 15 received Ad26.COV2.S at low or high dose, single or two shots; a few received placebo; per-sample allocation not given. Specimens were obtained on day 63 following the first vaccine or placebo injection. The genes are TRBV19 and TRBJ2-7; D might be TRBD1 (6 bases). The source was peripheral blood, collected in a trial of Ad26.COV2.S vaccine versus placebo. This receptor was obtained from a person between 18 and 65 years old who received the Ad26.COV2.S COVID-19 vaccine or a placebo. CDR3 protein: CASSIGLGGYEQYF. The CDR3 DNA reads TGTGCCAGTAGTATTGGATTAGGGGGTTACGAGCAGTACTTC.